These T cell receptor beta chains were read from a single sample in a study of identical twins. TCRdb re-derived calls from the 5' RACE reads in MiXCR, one entry per CDR3 protein. The sample lists around 650,000 distinct CDR3 sequences; just over 7% were seen once. The data were also submitted as part of a second study, on yellow fever vaccine responses in identical twins.

The material sequenced was PBMCs. These receptors were taken from a woman younger than 30 in good health. The CDR3 runs from the conserved cysteine through the conserved F or W. A D gene is named only where the DNA matches it firmly. A row's size may be missing; if present it is once, few, many or a size class.

v_call	d_call	j_call	clone_size	cdr3_nt	cdr3_aa
TRBV29-1	NA	TRBJ1-1	NA	TGCAGCTCCAGAGAAGATCCGAGGGGGAACACTGAAGCTTTCTTT	CSSREDPRGNTEAFF
TRBV7-7	NA	TRBJ2-5	few	TGTGCCAGCAGCTTAGCGGCGTCAGCCGCAGAGACCCAGTACTTC	CASSLAASAAETQYF
TRBV20-1	NA	TRBJ1-1	NA	TGCAGTGCTAGAGATCGGAGGCGAGTAGAAGCTTTCTTT	CSARDRRRVEAFF
TRBV10-3	NA	TRBJ1-1	many	TGTGCCATCAGTCCGGGTTCCAGCACTGAAGCTTTCTTT	CAISPGSSTEAFF
TRBV12-3/TRBV12-4	TRBD2	TRBJ2-7	many	TGTGCCAGCAGTTCGGGACTAGCGGGAGGTTCCTACGAGCAGTACTTC	CASSSGLAGGSYEQYF
TRBV4-1	NA	TRBJ1-5	few	TGCGCCAGCAGCCCCATGTATAGCAATCAGCCCCAGCATTTT	CASSPMYSNQPQHF
TRBV5-1	NA	TRBJ2-7	many	TGCGCCAGCAGCGGAATGTACTACGAGCAGTACTTC	CASSGMYYEQYF
TRBV20-1	TRBD1	TRBJ2-1	NA	TGCAGTGCTAGTAAAACAGGGGCCTACAATGAGCAGTTCTTC	CSASKTGAYNEQFF
TRBV28	NA	TRBJ1-5	many	TGTGCCAGCAGCCCCCTTTGGGGTGGCAATCAGCCCCAGCATTTT	CASSPLWGGNQPQHF
TRBV6-1	NA	TRBJ1-1	NA	TGTGCCAGCAGAAGGTCAGGGAGCACTGAAGCTTTCTTT	CASRRSGSTEAFF
TRBV19	NA	TRBJ2-6	NA	TGTGCCAGTAGTACCCCGGGCAGGGCTGGGGCCAACGTCCTGACTTTC	CASSTPGRAGANVLTF
TRBV6-1	NA	TRBJ2-2	few	TGTGCCAGCAGCCCCAGAGAGGGACCTCCGGGGGGGGAGCTGTTTTTT	CASSPREGPPGGELFF
TRBV19	NA	TRBJ1-5	NA	TGTGCCAGCACAGCGGAAGGGACGAATCAGCCCCAGCATTTT	CASTAEGTNQPQHF
TRBV28	TRBD1	TRBJ1-1	NA	TGTGCCAGCAGTCTACCGGACAGGGGGCTTAAGAGGAACACTGAAGCTTTCTTT	CASSLPDRGLKRNTEAFF
TRBV4-1	TRBD2	TRBJ2-4	NA	TGCGCCAGCAGCCAAGAGCCCGGGACTACCAAAAACATTCAGTACTTC	CASSQEPGTTKNIQYF
TRBV5-1	NA	TRBJ2-5	few	TGCGCCAGCAGCTCGACCCTCAAAGAGACCCAGTACTTC	CASSSTLKETQYF
TRBV7-9	NA	TRBJ1-1	NA	TGTGCCAGCACCCTCACGGGGGGAATGAACACTGAAGCTTTCTTT	CASTLTGGMNTEAFF
TRBV5-1	NA	TRBJ2-2	few	TGCGCCAGCAGCTTGGAGGGGATCCGAACCACCGGGGAGCTGTTTTTT	CASSLEGIRTTGELFF
TRBV11-2	TRBD2	TRBJ2-1	NA	TGTGCCAGCAGCTTAGATTTAACTAGCGGGGGGGCGGGTGAGCAGTTCTTC	CASSLDLTSGGAGEQFF
TRBV28	TRBD1	TRBJ2-1	NA	TGTGCCAGCACCGAGGACAGGGGGCAGTACAATGAGCAGTTCTTC	CASTEDRGQYNEQFF
TRBV6-1	TRBD2	TRBJ2-2	few	TGTGCCAGCAGCCCGAAGACTAGCGGGGGGGCTGGCACCGGGGAGCTGTTTTTT	CASSPKTSGGAGTGELFF
TRBV12-3/TRBV12-4	NA	TRBJ2-1	many	TGTGCCAGCAGTTTTAGCTTCGATGAGCAGTTCTTC	CASSFSFDEQFF
TRBV5-6	TRBD2	TRBJ2-3	few	TGTGCCAGCGGCACGGGACTAGCCTCGGATACGCAGTATTTT	CASGTGLASDTQYF
TRBV5-6	NA	TRBJ2-2	few	TGTGCCAGCAGCTTGCCCCACACCGGGGAGCTGTTTTTT	CASSLPHTGELFF